The 4 T cell receptor beta chains below all came from one sample that was sequenced in a study of blood T cell repertoires in COVID-19. The repertoire was sequenced with immunoSEQ multiplex PCR; TCRdb's copy has only in-frame clones and lacks some. The sample shows 150,000 to 180,000 clones, roughly 78% of them seen only once. The sequenced sample consisted of peripheral blood. The receptors originated from a man older than 75 with acute or convalescent COVID-19.

The chain employs TRBV6-5 and TRBJ2-4, with 10 nucleotides matching TRBD2. Germline CDR1 is MNHEY and CDR2 is SVGAGI. CDR3 length: 15 residues. Germline trimming cut 6 bases from V and 1 base from J; bases unmatched to any gene: 3. The CDR3 DNA reads as TGTGCCAGCAGCGGGACTAGCGTTGCCAAAAACATTCAGTACTTC. As protein: CASSGTSVAKNIQYF.

Only one count was recorded for this clone. V gene TRBV15 combines with J gene TRBJ1-2; possible D gene TRBD1, 5 bases. This CDR3 is built from 14 residues. Germline CDR1 LNHNV, CDR2 YYDKDF (reference sequence). Trimming took off 0 bases at V and 3 bases at J, with 8 bases between the two ends. Here the CDR3 DNA reads TGTGCCACCAGCAGAGATGGCAGGGACTATGGCTACACCTTC. As protein: CATSRDGRDYGYTF.

This chain connects TRBV6-2 or TRBV6-3 to TRBJ2-5; TRBD1 matches at 7 bases. Trimming cost V 2 bases and J 1 base; bases outside gene matches: 4. CDR1 and CDR2 (germline): MNHEY, SVGEGT. CDR3 size: 15 residues. The CDR3 region is CASSYQGDSQETQYF. DNA of the CDR3: TGTGCCAGCAGTTACCAGGGGGATTCCCAAGAGACCCAGTACTTC.

This clone was found once. The chain recombines TRBV7-2 with TRBJ1-2; 9 bases fit TRBD1. After removal of 5 bases from V and 7 bases from J, the junction contained 11 bases not matched to a gene. Germline assignment: CDR1 SGHTA and CDR2 FQGNSA. The CDR3 consists of 15 residues. CDR3 region: CASSQLSGQGLGYTF. In DNA, the CDR3 is TGTGCCAGCAGCCAGCTTTCGGGACAGGGCCTTGGCTACACCTTC.